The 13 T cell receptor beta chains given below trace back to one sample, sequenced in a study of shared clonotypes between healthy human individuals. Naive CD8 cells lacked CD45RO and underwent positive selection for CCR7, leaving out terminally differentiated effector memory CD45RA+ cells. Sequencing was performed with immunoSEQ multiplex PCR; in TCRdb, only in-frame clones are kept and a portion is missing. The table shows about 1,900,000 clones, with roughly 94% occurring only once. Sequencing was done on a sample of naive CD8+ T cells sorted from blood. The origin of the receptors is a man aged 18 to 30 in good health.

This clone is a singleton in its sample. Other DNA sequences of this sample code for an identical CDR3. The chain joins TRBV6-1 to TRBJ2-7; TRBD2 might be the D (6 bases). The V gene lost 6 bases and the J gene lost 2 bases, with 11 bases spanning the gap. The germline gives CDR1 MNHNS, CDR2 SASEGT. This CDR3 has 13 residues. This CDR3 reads CASSGTAAYEQYF. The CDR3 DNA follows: TGTGCCAGCAGCGGGACTGCCGCCTACGAGCAGTACTTC.

The CDR3 loop reads CASRAPPGSGVAEAFF. The CDR3 DNA is TGTGCCAGCAGGGCCCCACCGGGATCAGGGGTAGCTGAAGCTTTCTTT. The chain links TRBV11-2 to TRBJ1-1; possible D gene TRBD1, 6 bases. V dropped 6 bases and J dropped 6 bases, with 23 bases sitting between them. Germline assignment: CDR1 SGHAT and CDR2 FQNNGV. The CDR3 is made up of 16 amino acids.

The CDR3 region is CASSHLRTGIYEQYF. The CDR3 nucleotides read TGCGCCAGCAGCCACCTCCGGACAGGGATCTACGAGCAGTACTTC. The gene calls are TRBV4-1 and TRBJ2-7; 8 bases are a match to TRBD1. Trimming cost V 3 bases and J 3 bases; bases outside gene matches: 7. The CDR3 spans 15 residues. In germline, CDR1 is MGHRA, CDR2 YSYEKL.

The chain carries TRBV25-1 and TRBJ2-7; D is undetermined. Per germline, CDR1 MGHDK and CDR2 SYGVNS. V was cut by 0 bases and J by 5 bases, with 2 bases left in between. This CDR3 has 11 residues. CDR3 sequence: CASSEYHEQYF. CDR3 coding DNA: TGTGCCAGCAGTGAATACCACGAGCAGTACTTC.

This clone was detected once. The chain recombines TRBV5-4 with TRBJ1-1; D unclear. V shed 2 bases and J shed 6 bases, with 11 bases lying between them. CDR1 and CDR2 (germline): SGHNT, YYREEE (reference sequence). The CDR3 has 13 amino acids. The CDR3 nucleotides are TGTGCCAGCAGCTTCGTTGCAGAGCCTGAAGCTTTCTTT. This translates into CASSFVAEPEAFF.

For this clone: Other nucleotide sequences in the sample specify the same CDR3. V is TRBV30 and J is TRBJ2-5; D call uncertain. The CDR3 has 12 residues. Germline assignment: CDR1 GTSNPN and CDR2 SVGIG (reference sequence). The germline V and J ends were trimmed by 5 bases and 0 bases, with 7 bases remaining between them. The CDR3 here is CAWSGYQETQYF. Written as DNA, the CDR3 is TGTGCCTGGTCGGGCTACCAAGAGACCCAGTACTTC.

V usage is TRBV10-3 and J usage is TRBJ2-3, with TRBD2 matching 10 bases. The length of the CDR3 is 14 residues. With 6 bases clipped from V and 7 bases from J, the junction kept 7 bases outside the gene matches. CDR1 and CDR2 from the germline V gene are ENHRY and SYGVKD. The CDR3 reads CAISVSGGLYTQYF. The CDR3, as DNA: TGTGCCATCAGCGTTAGCGGGGGGCTTTATACGCAGTATTTT.

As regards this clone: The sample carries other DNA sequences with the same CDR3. The CDR3 sequence: CASSPSGLSYNEQFF. The CDR3 region has the DNA TGTGCCAGCAGCCCTTCCGGACTTTCCTACAATGAGCAGTTCTTC. The gene calls are TRBV9 and TRBJ2-1; D is possibly TRBD2 (5 bases). The CDR3 extends over 15 amino acids. Trimming took 4 bases from V and 1 from J, leaving 12 bases between them. The germline V gene has CDR1 SGDLS and CDR2 YYNGEE. The full variable domain, with the rest looked up from reference TRBV9 and TRBJ2-1, is DSGVTQTPKHLITATGQRVTLRCSPRSGDLSVYWYQQSLDQGLQFLIQYYNGEERAKGNILERFSAQQFPDLHSELNLSSLELGDSALYFCASSPSGLSYNEQFFGPGTRLTVL.

CDR3: CASSPTGDYQPQHF. CDR3 bases: TGCGCCAGCAGCCCGACAGGAGACTATCAGCCCCAGCATTTT. J is TRBJ1-5 and V is TRBV4-1, with D perhaps matching TRBD1 (6 bases). Trimming shortened V by 4 bases and J by 5 bases, and 12 bases separated the two germline ends. In germline, CDR1 is MGHRA, CDR2 YSYEKL. CDR3 length: 14 residues.

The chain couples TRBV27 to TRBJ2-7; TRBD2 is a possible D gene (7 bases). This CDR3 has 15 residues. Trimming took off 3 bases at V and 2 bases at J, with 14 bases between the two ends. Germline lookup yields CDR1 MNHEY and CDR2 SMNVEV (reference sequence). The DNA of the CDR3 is TGTGCCAGCAGTTTCTCAGCGGGGACAACCTACGAGCAGTACTTC. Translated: CASSFSAGTTYEQYF.

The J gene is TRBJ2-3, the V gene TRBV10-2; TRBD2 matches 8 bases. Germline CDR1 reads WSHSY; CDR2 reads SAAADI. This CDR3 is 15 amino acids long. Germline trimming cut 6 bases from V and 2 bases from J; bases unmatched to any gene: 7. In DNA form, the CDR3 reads TGCGCCAGCAGACAAGGACTAGCCTACACAGATACGCAGTATTTT. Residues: CASRQGLAYTDTQYF.

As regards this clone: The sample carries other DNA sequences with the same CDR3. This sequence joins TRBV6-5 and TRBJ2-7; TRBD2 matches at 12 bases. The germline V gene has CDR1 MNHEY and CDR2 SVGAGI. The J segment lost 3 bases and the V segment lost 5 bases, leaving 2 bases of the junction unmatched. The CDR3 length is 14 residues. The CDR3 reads CASSTTSGGYEQYF. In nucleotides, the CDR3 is TGTGCCAGCAGTACGACTAGCGGGGGCTACGAGCAGTACTTC.

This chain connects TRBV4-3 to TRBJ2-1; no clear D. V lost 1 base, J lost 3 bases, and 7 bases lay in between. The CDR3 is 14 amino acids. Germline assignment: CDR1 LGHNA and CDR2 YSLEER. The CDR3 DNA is TGCGCCAGCAGCCAAGCCGCTAGCTACAATGAGCAGTTCTTC. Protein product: CASSQAASYNEQFF.